This T cell receptor beta chain stems from a study of shared clonotypes between healthy human individuals. Study findings and constraints: Blood was the only sampled material, and tissue repertoires likely differ.

About this clone itself: What it binds is unknown.

CDR1 and CDR2 (germline): SGHRS, YFSETQ. V shed 4 bases, J shed 5 bases, and the junction held 8 bases outside the gene matches. The CDR3 has 16 amino acids. The method was immunoSEQ multiplex PCR; TCRdb's version includes in-frame clones alone and lacks a portion of them. Of more than 400,000 clones detected, around 96% appear once; the ten largest clones hold 0.05% to 0.07%. Source material: naive CD4+ T cells sorted from blood. As for subset: CD45RA+ positively selected. The chain has TRBV5-1 and TRBJ2-7; 14 bases map to TRBD2. The sequence came from a woman in her thirties in good health. CDR3 sequence: CASSPTSGRANHEQYF. The CDR3 bases are TGCGCCAGCAGCCCGACTAGCGGGAGGGCCAATCACGAGCAGTACTTC.